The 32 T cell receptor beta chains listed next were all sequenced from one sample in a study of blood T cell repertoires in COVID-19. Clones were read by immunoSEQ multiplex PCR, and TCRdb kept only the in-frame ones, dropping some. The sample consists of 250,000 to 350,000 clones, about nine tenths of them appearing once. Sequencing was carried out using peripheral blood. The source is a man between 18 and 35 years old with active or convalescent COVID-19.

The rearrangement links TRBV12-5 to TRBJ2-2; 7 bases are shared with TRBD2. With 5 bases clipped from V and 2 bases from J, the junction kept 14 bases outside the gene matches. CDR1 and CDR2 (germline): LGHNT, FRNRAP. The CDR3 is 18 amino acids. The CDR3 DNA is TGTGCTAGTGGTACCGGACTGAAGCGGGGAGAAAACACCGGGGAGCTGTTTTTT. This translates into CASGTGLKRGENTGELFF.

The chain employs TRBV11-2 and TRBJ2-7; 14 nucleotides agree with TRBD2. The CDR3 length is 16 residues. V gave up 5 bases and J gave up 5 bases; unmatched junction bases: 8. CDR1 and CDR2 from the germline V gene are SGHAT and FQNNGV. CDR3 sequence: CASSGTSGSGRDEQYF. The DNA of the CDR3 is TGTGCCAGCAGCGGGACTAGCGGGAGTGGAAGAGACGAGCAGTACTTC.

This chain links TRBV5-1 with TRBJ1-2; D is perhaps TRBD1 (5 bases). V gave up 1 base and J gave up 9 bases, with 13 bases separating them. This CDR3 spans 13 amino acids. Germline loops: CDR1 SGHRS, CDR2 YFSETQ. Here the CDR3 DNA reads TGCGCCAGCAGCTTGTCGGGGGAAGGTAGCTACACCTTC. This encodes CASSLSGEGSYTF.

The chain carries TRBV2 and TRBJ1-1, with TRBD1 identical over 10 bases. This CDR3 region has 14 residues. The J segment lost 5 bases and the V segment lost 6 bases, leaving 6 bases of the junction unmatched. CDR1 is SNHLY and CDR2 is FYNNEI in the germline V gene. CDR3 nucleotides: TGTGCCAGCAGGATCCGGGACAGGGGTACTGAAGCTTTCTTT. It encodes CASRIRDRGTEAFF.

CDR3 residues: CASSSGHRNTEAFF. CDR3 DNA sequence: TGTGCCAGCAGTTCCGGACATAGAAACACTGAAGCTTTCTTT. This chain connects TRBV27 to TRBJ1-1, with a weak D call TRBD1 (5 bases). V was trimmed by 4 bases and J by 2 bases, leaving 11 bases between them. The CDR3 runs to 14 residues. Germline loops: CDR1 MNHEY, CDR2 SMNVEV (reference sequence).

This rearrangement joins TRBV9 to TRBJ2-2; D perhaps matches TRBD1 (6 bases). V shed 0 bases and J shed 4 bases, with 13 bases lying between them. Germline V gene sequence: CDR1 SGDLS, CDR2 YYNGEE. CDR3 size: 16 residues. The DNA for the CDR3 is TGTGCCAGCAGCGTAGAAGTACAGGGTGGCACCGGGGAGCTGTTTTTT. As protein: CASSVEVQGGTGELFF.

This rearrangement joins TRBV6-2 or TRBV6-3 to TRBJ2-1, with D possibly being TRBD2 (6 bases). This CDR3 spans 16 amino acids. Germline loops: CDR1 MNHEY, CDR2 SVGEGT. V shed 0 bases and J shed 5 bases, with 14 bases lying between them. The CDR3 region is CASSYSPGLPNNEQFF. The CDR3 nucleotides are TGTGCCAGCAGTTACTCGCCGGGACTGCCTAACAATGAGCAGTTCTTC.

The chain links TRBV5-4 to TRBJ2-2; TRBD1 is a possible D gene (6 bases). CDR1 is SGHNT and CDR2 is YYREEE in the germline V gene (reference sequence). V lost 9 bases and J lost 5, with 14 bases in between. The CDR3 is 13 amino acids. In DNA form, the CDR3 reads TGTGCCATCGGACAGAGCTGGACCGGGGAGCTGTTTTTT. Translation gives CAIGQSWTGELFF. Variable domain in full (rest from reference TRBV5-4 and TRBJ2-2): ETGVTQSPTHLIKTRGQQVTLRCSSQSGHNTVSWYQQALGQGPQFIFQYYREEENGRGNFPPRFSGLQFPNYSSELNVNALELDDSALYLCAIGQSWTGELFFGEGSRLTVL.

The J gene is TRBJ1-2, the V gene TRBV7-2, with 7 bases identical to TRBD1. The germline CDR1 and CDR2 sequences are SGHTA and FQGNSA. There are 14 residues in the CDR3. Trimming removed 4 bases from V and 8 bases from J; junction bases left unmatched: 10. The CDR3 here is CASSSPTGFLGYTF. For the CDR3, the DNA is TGTGCCAGCAGCTCACCGACAGGGTTTTTAGGCTACACCTTC.

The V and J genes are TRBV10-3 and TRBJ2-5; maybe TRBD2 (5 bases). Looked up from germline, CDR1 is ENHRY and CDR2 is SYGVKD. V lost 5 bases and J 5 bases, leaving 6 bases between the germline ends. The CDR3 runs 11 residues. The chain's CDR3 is CAISWRETQYF. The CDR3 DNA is TGTGCCATCAGTTGGAGGGAGACCCAGTACTTC.

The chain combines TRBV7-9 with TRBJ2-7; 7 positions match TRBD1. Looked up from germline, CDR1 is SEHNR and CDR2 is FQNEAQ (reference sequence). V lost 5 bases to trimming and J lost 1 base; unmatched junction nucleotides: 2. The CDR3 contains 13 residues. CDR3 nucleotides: TGTGCCAGCAGCCCGACAGGGTCCTACGAGCAGTACTTC. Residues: CASSPTGSYEQYF.

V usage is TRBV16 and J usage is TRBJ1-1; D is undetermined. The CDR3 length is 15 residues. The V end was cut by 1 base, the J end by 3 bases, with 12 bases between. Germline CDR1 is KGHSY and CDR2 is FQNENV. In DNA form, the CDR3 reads TGTGCCAGCAGCCAATACGCAACGGTCGACACTGAAGCTTTCTTT. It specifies CASSQYATVDTEAFF.

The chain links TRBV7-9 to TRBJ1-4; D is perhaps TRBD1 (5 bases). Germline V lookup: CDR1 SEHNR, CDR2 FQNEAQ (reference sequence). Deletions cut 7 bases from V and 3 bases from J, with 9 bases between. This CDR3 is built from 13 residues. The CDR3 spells CASKSGSNEKLFF. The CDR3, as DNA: TGTGCCAGCAAGTCAGGGTCTAATGAAAAACTGTTTTTT.

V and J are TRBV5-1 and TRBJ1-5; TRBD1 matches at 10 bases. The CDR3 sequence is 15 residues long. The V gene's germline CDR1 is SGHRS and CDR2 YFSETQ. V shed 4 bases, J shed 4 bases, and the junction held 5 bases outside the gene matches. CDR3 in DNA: TGCGCCAGCAGCCCGACAGGGGGCGCGAATCAGCCCCAGCATTTT. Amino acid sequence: CASSPTGGANQPQHF.

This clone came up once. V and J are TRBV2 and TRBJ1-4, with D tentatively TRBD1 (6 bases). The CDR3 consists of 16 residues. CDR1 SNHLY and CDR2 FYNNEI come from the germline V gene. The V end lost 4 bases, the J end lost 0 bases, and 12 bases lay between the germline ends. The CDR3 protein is CASSAGKGATNEKLFF. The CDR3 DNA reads TGTGCCAGCAGTGCCGGAAAGGGGGCAACTAATGAAAAACTGTTTTTT.

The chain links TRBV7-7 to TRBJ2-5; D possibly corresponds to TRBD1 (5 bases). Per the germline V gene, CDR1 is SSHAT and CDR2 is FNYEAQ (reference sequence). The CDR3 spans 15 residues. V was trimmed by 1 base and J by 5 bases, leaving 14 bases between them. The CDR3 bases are TGTGCCAGCAGCTTAGAAAGGGGCCACGGGGAGACCCAGTACTTC. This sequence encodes CASSLERGHGETQYF.

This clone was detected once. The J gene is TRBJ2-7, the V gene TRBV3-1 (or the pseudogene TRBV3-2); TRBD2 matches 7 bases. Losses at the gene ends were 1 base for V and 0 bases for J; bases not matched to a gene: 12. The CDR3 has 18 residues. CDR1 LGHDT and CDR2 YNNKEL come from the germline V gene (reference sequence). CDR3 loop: CASSQGPSGRFYSYEQYF. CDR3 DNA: TGTGCCAGCAGCCAAGGCCCTAGCGGTCGATTTTACTCCTACGAGCAGTACTTC.

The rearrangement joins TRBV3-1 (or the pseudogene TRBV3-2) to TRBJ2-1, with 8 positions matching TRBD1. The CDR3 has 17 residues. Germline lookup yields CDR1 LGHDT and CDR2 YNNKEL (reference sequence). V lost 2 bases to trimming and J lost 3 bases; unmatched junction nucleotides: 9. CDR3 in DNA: TGTGCCAGCAGCCAAACCCAGGGGGCGGGTTTCTACAATGAGCAGTTCTTC. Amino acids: CASSQTQGAGFYNEQFF.

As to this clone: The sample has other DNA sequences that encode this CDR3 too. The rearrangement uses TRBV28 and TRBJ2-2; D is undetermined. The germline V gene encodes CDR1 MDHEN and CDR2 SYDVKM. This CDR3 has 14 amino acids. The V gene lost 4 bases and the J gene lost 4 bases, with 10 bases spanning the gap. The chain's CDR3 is CASSSLVRTGELFF. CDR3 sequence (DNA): TGTGCCAGCAGTTCCTTAGTGCGCACCGGGGAGCTGTTTTTT.

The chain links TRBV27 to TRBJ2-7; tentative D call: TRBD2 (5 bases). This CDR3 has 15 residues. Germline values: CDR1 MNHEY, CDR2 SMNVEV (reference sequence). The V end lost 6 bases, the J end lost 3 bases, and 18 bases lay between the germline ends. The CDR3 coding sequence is TGTGCCAGCAGCAGAGGAGGATCACTTAGCTACGAGCAGTACTTC. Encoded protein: CASSRGGSLSYEQYF.

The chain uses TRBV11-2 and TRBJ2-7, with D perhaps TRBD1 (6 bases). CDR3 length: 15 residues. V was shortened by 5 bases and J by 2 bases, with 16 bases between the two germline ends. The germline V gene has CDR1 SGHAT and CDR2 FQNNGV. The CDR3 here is CASSHHAGDPYEQYF. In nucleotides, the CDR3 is TGTGCCAGCAGCCATCATGCAGGGGATCCCTACGAGCAGTACTTC.

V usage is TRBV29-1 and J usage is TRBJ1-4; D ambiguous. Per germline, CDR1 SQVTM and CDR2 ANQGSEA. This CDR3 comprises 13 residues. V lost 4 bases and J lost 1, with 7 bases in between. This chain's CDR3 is CSVGSLTNEKLFF. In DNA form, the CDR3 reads TGCAGCGTTGGGAGCCTAACTAATGAAAAACTGTTTTTT.

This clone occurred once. The CDR3 DNA follows: TGTGCCAGCAGCGTAGATTTGGCGGGGGAGAACACAGATACGCAGTATTTT. Amino acids: CASSVDLAGENTDTQYF. The V call is TRBV9, the J call TRBJ2-3; 7 nucleotides match TRBD2. After removal of 0 bases from V and 2 bases from J, the junction contained 9 bases not matched to a gene. The CDR3 contains 17 residues. CDR1 SGDLS and CDR2 YYNGEE come from the germline V gene.

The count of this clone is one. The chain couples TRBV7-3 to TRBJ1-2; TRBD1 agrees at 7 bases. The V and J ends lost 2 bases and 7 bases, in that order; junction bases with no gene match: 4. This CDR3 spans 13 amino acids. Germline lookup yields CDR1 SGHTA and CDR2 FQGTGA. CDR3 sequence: CASSLQGGLGYTF. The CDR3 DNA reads TGTGCCAGCAGCTTACAGGGGGGTCTTGGCTACACCTTC.

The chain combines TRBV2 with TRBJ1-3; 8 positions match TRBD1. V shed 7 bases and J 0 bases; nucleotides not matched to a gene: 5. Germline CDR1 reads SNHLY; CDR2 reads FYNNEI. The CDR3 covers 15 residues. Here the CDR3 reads CASNLGQASGNTIYF. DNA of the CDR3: TGTGCCAGCAATTTGGGACAGGCCTCTGGAAACACCATATATTTT.

The DNA for the CDR3 is TGTGCCAGCAGCCAAGGACTAGCGGGAGTATCAGATACGCAGTATTTT. Its translation: CASSQGLAGVSDTQYF. V is TRBV3-1 (or the pseudogene TRBV3-2) and J is TRBJ2-3, with 12 bases aligning to TRBD2. The CDR3 runs 16 residues. Germline lookup yields CDR1 LGHDT and CDR2 YNNKEL (reference sequence). The junction had 3 bases not matched to a gene; V was cut back by 1 base and J by 4 bases.

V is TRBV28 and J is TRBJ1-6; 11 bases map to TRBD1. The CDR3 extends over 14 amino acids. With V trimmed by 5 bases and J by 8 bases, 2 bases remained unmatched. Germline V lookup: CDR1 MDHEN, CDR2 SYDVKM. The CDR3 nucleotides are TGTGCCAGCAGTCCGGGACAGGGGGATTCACCCCTCCACTTT. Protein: CASSPGQGDSPLHF.

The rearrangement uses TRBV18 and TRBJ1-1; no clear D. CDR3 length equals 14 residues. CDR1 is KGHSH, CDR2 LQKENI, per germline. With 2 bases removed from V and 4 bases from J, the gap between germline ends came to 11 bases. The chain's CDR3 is CASSPRTGSTEAFF. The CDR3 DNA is TGTGCCAGCTCACCAAGGACGGGGTCCACTGAAGCTTTCTTT.

CDR3 nucleotides: TGCGCCAGCAGCTTGGAGCGGGGAAGCTCACCCCTCCACTTT. Protein sequence: CASSLERGSSPLHF. The V gene is TRBV5-1, the J gene TRBJ1-6; D is unclear. This CDR3 region has 14 residues. Germline CDR1 reads SGHRS; CDR2 reads YFSETQ. V was shortened by 0 bases and J by 10 bases, with 11 bases between the two germline ends.

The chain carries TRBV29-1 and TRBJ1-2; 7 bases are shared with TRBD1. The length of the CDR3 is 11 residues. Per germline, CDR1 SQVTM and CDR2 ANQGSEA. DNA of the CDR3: TGCAGTTTCCAGGGGGGATATGGCTACACCTTC. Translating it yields CSFQGGYGYTF.

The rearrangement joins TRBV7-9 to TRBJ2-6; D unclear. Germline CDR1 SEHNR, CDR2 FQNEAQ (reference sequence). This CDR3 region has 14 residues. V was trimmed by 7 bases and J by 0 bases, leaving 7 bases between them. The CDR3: CASTPLSGANVLTF. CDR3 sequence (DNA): TGTGCCAGCACCCCACTCTCTGGGGCCAACGTCCTGACTTTC.

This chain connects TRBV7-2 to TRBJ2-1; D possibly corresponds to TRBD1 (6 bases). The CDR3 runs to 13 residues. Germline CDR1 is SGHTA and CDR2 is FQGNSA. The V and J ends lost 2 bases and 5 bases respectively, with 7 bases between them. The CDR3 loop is CASSLRDNNEQFF. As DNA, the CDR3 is TGTGCCAGCAGCTTAAGGGACAACAATGAGCAGTTCTTC.